These 17 T cell receptor beta chains share one sample of origin, sequenced in a study of blood T cell repertoires in COVID-19. Repertoires were generated with immunoSEQ multiplex PCR, while TCRdb's copy carries only in-frame clones and drops some. The sample shows over 100,000 clones, approximately 80% of them seen only once. Material for sequencing was peripheral blood. The receptor source for this set is a woman between 65 and 79 years old with acute or convalescent COVID-19.

This clone was seen just once. J is TRBJ1-4 and V is TRBV5-1, with a tentative D call TRBD1 (6 bases). Looked up from germline, CDR1 is SGHRS and CDR2 is YFSETQ. This CDR3 spans 15 amino acids. Deletions cut 1 base from V and 2 bases from J, with 9 bases between. The CDR3 sequence is CASSLTGLTNEKLFF. In DNA form, the CDR3 reads TGCGCCAGCAGCTTGACAGGGCTGACTAATGAAAAACTGTTTTTT. Looking up the rest from reference TRBV5-1 and TRBJ1-4 gives the full variable domain: KAGVTQTPRYLIKTRGQQVTLSCSPISGHRSVSWYQQTPGQGLQFLFEYFSETQRNKGNFPGRFSGRQFSNSRSEMNVSTLELGDSALYLCASSLTGLTNEKLFFGSGTQLSVL.

The chain couples TRBV3-1 (or the pseudogene TRBV3-2) to TRBJ1-2; the match to TRBD1 covers 8 bases. Germline CDR1 LGHDT, CDR2 YNNKEL (reference sequence). The CDR3 loop spans 14 amino acids. Losses at the gene ends were 4 bases for V and 3 bases for J; bases not matched to a gene: 4. The CDR3 DNA is TGTGCCAGCAGCCCTACGGACAGGGACTATGGCTACACCTTC. This translates into CASSPTDRDYGYTF.

This chain uses TRBV30 with TRBJ1-3; D gene ambiguous. CDR3 length: 14 residues. V was pared by 2 bases and J by 4 bases, with 12 bases between. Looked up from germline, CDR1 is GTSNPN and CDR2 is SVGIG (reference sequence). CDR3 DNA: TGTGCCTGGAGTCGGAGCAATCTCGGAAACACCATATATTTT. It is translated as CAWSRSNLGNTIYF.

This clone was counted only a few times. The rearrangement links TRBV19 to TRBJ2-5; 8 nucleotides match TRBD1. CDR3 length: 14 residues. Trimming took 4 bases from V and 5 from J; bases not matched to a gene: 6. The germline V gene encodes CDR1 LNHDA and CDR2 SQIVND (reference sequence). The CDR3 sequence: CASSTQGAWETQYF. CDR3 DNA: TGTGCCAGTAGTACCCAGGGGGCCTGGGAGACCCAGTACTTC.

V and J are TRBV5-4 and TRBJ2-1, with D unresolved. The CDR3 sequence is 15 residues long. V was cut by 0 bases and J by 1 base, with 8 bases left in between. Germline assignment: CDR1 SGHNT and CDR2 YYREEE (reference sequence). CDR3 in DNA: TGTGCCAGCAGCTTGGCTGTCGGGTCCTACAATGAGCAGTTCTTC. Translating it yields CASSLAVGSYNEQFF.

This clone turned up a few times. The chain combines TRBV9 with TRBJ2-5; TRBD2 matches at 8 bases. The germline V gene encodes CDR1 SGDLS and CDR2 YYNGEE. Unmatched junction bases numbered 4, after V lost 1 base and J lost 2 bases. This CDR3 is built from 15 residues. The CDR3 DNA is TGTGCCAGCAGCGTATATACTAGCGGACAAGAGACCCAGTACTTC. Its translation: CASSVYTSGQETQYF.

Remarks on this clone: The sample has other DNA sequences that encode this CDR3 too. The CDR3 spells CASSQDGNYGYTF. CDR3 nucleotide sequence: TGCGCCAGCAGCCAAGACGGTAACTATGGCTACACCTTC. The chain uses TRBV4-1 and TRBJ1-2; no firm D call. The CDR3 loop spans 13 amino acids. Trimming left V 0 bases short and J 1 base short, with 3 bases between. Germline CDR1 and CDR2: MGHRA and YSYEKL.

The chain recombines TRBV7-9 with TRBJ1-1; D not certain. This CDR3 is built from 11 residues. With 4 bases removed from V and 8 bases from J, the gap between germline ends came to 8 bases. Looked up from germline, CDR1 is SEHNR and CDR2 is FQNEAQ (reference sequence). The CDR3 is CASSYEAEAFF. As DNA, the CDR3 is TGTGCCAGCAGCTACGAGGCAGAAGCTTTCTTT.

The J gene is TRBJ2-7, the V gene TRBV6-5; the D gene is possibly TRBD2 (6 bases). This CDR3 spans 14 amino acids. The V end lost 2 bases, the J end lost 3 bases, and 11 bases lay between the germline ends. CDR1 is MNHEY, CDR2 SVGAGI, per germline. CDR3 sequence (DNA): TGTGCCAGCAGTTACGGGACTTCGGGCTACGAGCAGTACTTC. This encodes CASSYGTSGYEQYF.

On this clone: Additional DNA sequences in this sample encode the identical CDR3. The chain has TRBV18 and TRBJ2-2, with 9 bases that match TRBD1. Germline lookup yields CDR1 KGHSH and CDR2 LQKENI. The J segment lost 2 bases and the V segment lost 3 bases, leaving 1 base of the junction unmatched. This CDR3 comprises 15 residues. CDR3 loop: CASSPGQGNTGELFF. CDR3 nucleotide sequence: TGTGCCAGCTCACCGGGACAGGGCAACACCGGGGAGCTGTTTTTT.

This chain uses TRBV7-9 with TRBJ2-7, with TRBD1 matching over 7 bases. Per the germline V gene, CDR1 is SEHNR and CDR2 is FQNEAQ (reference sequence). V gave up 5 bases and J gave up 2 bases; unmatched junction bases: 6. The CDR3 has 14 residues. The CDR3 sequence: CASSPQGSTYEQYF. The DNA of the CDR3 is TGTGCCAGCAGCCCACAGGGGAGTACCTACGAGCAGTACTTC.

The rearrangement joins TRBV11-2 to TRBJ2-3; D is unresolved. Trimming left V 5 bases short and J 3 bases short, with 15 bases between. CDR3 size: 15 residues. Germline CDR1 reads SGHAT; CDR2 reads FQNNGV. The DNA of the CDR3 is TGTGCCAGCAGCGCAACTCTAGTTCGAACAGATACGCAGTATTTT. Its translation is CASSATLVRTDTQYF.

V gene TRBV19 combines with J gene TRBJ1-5; weak D call: TRBD1 (5 bases). In germline, CDR1 is LNHDA, CDR2 SQIVND (reference sequence). The V and J ends lost 8 bases and 2 bases respectively, with 13 bases between them. The CDR3 covers 14 residues. CDR3 residues: CASEGEEGNQPQHF. In DNA form, the CDR3 reads TGTGCCAGTGAAGGGGAGGAAGGCAATCAGCCCCAGCATTTT.

The chain has TRBV5-1 and TRBJ1-4; 9 bases map to TRBD1. Trimming removed 3 bases from V and 8 bases from J; junction bases left unmatched: 14. This CDR3 comprises 17 residues. The germline V gene encodes CDR1 SGHRS and CDR2 YFSETQ. CDR3 in amino acids: CASSSGLGTGLGEKLFF. In DNA form, the CDR3 reads TGCGCCAGCAGCTCGGGGCTCGGGACAGGGCTGGGAGAAAAACTGTTTTTT.

The CDR3 coding sequence is TGCGCCAGCAGCGAGCCGGGACAGGGGAATGGCTACACCTTC. Translating it yields CASSEPGQGNGYTF. The chain links TRBV5-1 to TRBJ1-2, with TRBD1 matching over 10 bases. CDR1 is SGHRS and CDR2 is YFSETQ in the germline V gene. The CDR3 is made up of 14 amino acids. V gave up 4 bases and J gave up 6 bases; unmatched junction bases: 6. The full variable domain, in which reference TRBV5-1 and TRBJ1-2 provide the parts outside the CDR3, is KAGVTQTPRYLIKTRGQQVTLSCSPISGHRSVSWYQQTPGQGLQFLFEYFSETQRNKGNFPGRFSGRQFSNSRSEMNVSTLELGDSALYLCASSEPGQGNGYTFGSGTRLTVV.

This clone was found once. The chain links TRBV5-6 to TRBJ2-7, with 7 positions matching TRBD2. The V and J ends lost 4 bases and 1 base, in that order; junction bases with no gene match: 8. From germline, CDR1 is SGHDT and CDR2 YYEEEE. The CDR3 covers 15 residues. CDR3 amino acids: CASSLGSSGSYEQYF. CDR3 bases: TGTGCCAGCAGCCTCGGGTCTAGCGGTTCCTACGAGCAGTACTTC.

The V and J genes are TRBV5-8 and TRBJ2-1; TRBD1 is a possible D gene (6 bases). CDR1 SGHTS and CDR2 YDEGEE come from the germline V gene. V lost 3 bases and J lost 12, with 22 bases in between. This CDR3 spans 15 amino acids. Here the CDR3 DNA reads TGTGCCAGCAGCTCTAAGTTACTTATACAAGGGGGGCAGTTCTTC. Translation: CASSSKLLIQGGQFF. Variable domain in full (rest from reference TRBV5-8 and TRBJ2-1): EAGVTQSPTHLIKTRGQQATLRCSPISGHTSVYWYQQALGLGLQFLLWYDEGEERNRGNFPPRFSGRQFPNYSSELNVNALELEDSALYLCASSSKLLIQGGQFFGPGTRLTVL.